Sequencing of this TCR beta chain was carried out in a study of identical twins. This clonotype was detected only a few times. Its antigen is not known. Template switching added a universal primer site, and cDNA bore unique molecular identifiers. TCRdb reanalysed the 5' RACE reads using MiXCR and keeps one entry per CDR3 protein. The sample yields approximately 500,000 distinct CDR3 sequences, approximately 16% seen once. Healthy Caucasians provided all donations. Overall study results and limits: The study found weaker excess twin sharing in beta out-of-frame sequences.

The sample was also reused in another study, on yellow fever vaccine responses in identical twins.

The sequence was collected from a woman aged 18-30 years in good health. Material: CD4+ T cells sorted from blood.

CDR3 DNA: TGTGCCAGCAGCTTGGTCGGGCTACGTGGTGCGGCCGGGGAGCTGTTTTTT. It yields the protein CASSLVGLRGAAGELFF. The chain employs TRBV5-6 and TRBJ2-2, with D unresolved. In germline, CDR1 is SGHDT, CDR2 YYEEEE. Trimming removed 0 bases from V and 6 bases from J, with 18 bases in between. The CDR3 totals 17 residues.